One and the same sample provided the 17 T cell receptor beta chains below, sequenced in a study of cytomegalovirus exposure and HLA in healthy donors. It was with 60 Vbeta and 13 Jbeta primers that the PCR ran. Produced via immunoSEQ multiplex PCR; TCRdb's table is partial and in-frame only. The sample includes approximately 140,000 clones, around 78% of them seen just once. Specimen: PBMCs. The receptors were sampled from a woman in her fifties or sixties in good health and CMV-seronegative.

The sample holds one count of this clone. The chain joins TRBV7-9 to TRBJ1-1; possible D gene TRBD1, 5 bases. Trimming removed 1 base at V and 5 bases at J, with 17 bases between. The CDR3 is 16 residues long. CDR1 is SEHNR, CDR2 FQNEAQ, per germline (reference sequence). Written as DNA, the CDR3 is TGTGCCAGCAGCTTAGGAGGTGGGGCCAGGGATACTGAAGCTTTCTTT. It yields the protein CASSLGGGARDTEAFF.

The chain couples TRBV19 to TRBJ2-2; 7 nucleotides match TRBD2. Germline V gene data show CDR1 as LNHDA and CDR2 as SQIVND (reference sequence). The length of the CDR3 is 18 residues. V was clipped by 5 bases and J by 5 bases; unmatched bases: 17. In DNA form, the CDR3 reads TGTGCCAGTAGTCCAATCAGGGCGGGAGTTACGATGACCGGGGAGCTGTTTTTT. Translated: CASSPIRAGVTMTGELFF.

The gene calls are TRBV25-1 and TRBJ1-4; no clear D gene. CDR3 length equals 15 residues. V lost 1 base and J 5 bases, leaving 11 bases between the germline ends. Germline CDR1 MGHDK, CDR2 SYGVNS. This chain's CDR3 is CASSESGRLNEKLFF. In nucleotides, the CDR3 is TGTGCCAGCAGTGAATCTGGCCGATTGAATGAAAAACTGTTTTTT.

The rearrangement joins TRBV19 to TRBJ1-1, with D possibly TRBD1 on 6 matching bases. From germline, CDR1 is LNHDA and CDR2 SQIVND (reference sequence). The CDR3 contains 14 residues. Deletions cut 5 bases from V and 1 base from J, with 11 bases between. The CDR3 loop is CASSQGHGNTEAFF. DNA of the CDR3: TGTGCCAGTAGTCAGGGACATGGGAACACTGAAGCTTTCTTT. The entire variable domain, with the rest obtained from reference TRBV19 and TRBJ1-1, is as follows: DGGITQSPKYLFRKEGQNVTLSCEQNLNHDAMYWYRQDPGQGLRLIYYSQIVNDFQKGDIAEGYSVSREKKESFPLTVTSAQKNPTAFYLCASSQGHGNTEAFFGQGTRLTVV.

The chain's CDR3 is CASSPGGFHIQYF. The CDR3 DNA is TGTGCCAGCTCTCCCGGAGGGTTCCACATTCAGTACTTC. This sequence joins TRBV2 and TRBJ2-4, with D maybe TRBD2 (6 bases). This CDR3 has 13 residues. V lost 8 bases and J lost 8, with 16 bases in between. Germline V lookup: CDR1 SNHLY, CDR2 FYNNEI.

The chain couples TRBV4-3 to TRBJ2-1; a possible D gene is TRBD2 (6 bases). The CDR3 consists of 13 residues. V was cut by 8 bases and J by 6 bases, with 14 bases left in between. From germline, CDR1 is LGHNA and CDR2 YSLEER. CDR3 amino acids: CASAERASNEQFF. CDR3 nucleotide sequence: TGCGCCAGCGCCGAGCGGGCAAGCAATGAGCAGTTCTTC.

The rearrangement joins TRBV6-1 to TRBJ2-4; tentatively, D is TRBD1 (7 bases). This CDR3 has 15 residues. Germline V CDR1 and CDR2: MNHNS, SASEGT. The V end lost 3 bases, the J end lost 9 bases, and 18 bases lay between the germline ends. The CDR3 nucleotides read TGTGCCAGCAGTGAGGAGGGGGCTCGTGATTTCATTCAGTACTTC. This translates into CASSEEGARDFIQYF.

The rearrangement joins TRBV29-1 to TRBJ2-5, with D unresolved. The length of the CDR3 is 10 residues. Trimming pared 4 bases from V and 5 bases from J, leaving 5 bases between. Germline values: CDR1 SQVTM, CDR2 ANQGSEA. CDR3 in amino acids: CSVGRETQYF. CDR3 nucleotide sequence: TGCAGCGTTGGGCGGGAGACCCAGTACTTC.

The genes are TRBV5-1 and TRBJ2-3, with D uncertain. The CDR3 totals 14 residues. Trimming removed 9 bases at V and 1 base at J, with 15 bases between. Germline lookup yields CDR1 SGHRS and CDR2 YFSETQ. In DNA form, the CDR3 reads TGCGCCACCTCTCACGGCCAGGGCACAGATACGCAGTATTTT. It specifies CATSHGQGTDTQYF.

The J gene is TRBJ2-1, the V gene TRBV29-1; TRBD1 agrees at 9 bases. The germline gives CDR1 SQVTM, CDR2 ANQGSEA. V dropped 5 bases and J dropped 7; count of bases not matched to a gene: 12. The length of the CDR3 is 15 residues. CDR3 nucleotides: TGCAGCGTTTTGGGAGGGGACAGGGTTAGTAATGAGCAGTTCTTC. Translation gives CSVLGGDRVSNEQFF.

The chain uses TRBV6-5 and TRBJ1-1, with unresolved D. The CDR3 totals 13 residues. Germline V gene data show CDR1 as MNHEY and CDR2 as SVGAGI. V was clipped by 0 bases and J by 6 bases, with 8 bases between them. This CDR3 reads CASSYSLTAEAFF. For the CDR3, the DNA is TGTGCCAGCAGTTACTCTCTCACAGCTGAAGCTTTCTTT.

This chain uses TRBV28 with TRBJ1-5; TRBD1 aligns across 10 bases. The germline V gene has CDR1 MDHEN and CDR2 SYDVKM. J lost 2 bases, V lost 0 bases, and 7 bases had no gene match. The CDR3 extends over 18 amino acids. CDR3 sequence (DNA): TGTGCCAGCAGTTTATGGGGACCGGGACAGGGGCGCAATCAGCCCCAGCATTTT. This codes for CASSLWGPGQGRNQPQHF.

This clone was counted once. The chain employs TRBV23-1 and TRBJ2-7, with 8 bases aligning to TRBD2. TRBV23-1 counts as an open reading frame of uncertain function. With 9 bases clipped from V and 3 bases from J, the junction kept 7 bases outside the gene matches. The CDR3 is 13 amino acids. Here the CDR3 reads CARLLAEIYEQYV. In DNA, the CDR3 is TGCGCCAGACTACTAGCGGAGATCTACGAGCAGTACGTC.

CDR3: CASTHPPTSGNTDTQYF. The CDR3 DNA is TGTGCCAGCACCCACCCCCCCACTAGCGGGAACACAGATACGCAGTATTTT. The V gene is TRBV27, the J gene TRBJ2-3, with 10 bases identical to TRBD2. The V and J ends lost 7 bases and 2 bases, in that order; junction bases with no gene match: 12. The CDR3 totals 17 residues. The germline CDR1 and CDR2 sequences are MNHEY and SMNVEV (reference sequence).

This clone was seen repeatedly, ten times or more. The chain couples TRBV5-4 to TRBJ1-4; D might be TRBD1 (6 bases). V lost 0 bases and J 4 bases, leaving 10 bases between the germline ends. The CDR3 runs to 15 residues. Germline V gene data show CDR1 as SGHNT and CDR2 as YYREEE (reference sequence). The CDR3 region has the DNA TGTGCCAGCAGCTTGGGACAGGAGATTAATGAAAAACTGTTTTTT. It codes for CASSLGQEINEKLFF.

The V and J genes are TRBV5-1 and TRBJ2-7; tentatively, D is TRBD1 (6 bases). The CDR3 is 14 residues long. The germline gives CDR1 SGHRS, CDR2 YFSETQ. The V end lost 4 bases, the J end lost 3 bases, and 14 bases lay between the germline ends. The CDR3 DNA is TGCGCCAGCAGCATACTCGACAGGAACTACGAGCAGTACTTC. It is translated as CASSILDRNYEQYF.

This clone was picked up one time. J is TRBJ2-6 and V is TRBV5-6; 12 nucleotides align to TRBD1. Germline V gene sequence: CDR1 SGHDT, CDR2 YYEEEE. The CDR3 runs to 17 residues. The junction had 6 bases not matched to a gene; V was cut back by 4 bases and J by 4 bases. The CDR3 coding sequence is TGTGCCAGCAGCGGGGACAGGGGGCTCGGAGGGGCCAACGTCCTGACTTTC. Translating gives CASSGDRGLGGANVLTF.